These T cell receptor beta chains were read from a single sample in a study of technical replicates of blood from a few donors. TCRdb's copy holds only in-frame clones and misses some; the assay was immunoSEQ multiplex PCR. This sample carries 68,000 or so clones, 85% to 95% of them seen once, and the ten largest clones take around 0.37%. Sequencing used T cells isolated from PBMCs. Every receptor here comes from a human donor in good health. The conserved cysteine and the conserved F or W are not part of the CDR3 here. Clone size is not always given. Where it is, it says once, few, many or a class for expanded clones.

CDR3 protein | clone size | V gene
ASSIDPLAGVAGELF | once | TRBV19
ASSLVGGVVVLKETQY | . | TRBV5-1
ASSKEEGTEQF | . | TRBV21-1
ASSSRAEQF | once | TRBV5-1
ASSYGDTNYGYT | few | TRBV6-5
ASSPYSEAAYNEQF | . | TRBV5-1
ASSQVVGAKLF | . | TRBV14
ASSQGHSGNTIY | . | TRBV23-1
ASSRGLAGVRETQY | . | TRBV7-8
ASSSLAGNTGELF | . | TRBV7-3
ASSVQGQDQPQH | . | TRBV9
ASSSPRRGRNEQF | . | TRBV11-2
ASRYSGRGGTDTQY | . | TRBV27
ASSPFPDSQPEAF | once | TRBV7-9
ATPRASGKNNEQF | . | TRBV15
ASSQPRTGLYGYT | . | TRBV4-2
ASSLVAGESDTQY | once | TRBV7-2
SVARGNNQPQH | . | TRBV29-1
ASSQGLPEAF | . | TRBV4-2
ASSIIPGGYT | . | TRBV19
ASSRDMGTYEQY | . | TRBV4-1
ASSVLPGDNEQF | . | TRBV9
ASGLDRGLGAF | . | TRBV5-8
ASSLLAGGDTQY | . | TRBV5-4
ASKEYGTSAYGYT | . | TRBV19
ASSEQGSSNQPQH | . | TRBV10-2
ASSQDRGQPQH | . | TRBV4-3
ASSMGPGSGGSKNIQY | . | TRBV19
ASSIIGGQETQY | . | TRBV19
ASSQVREQDGELF | . | TRBV4-3
ATASSGKGGYEQY | . | TRBV6-6
ASSVPGGTGLYEQY | . | TRBV19
ASSPQRQSGNTIY | few | TRBV18
AWSSGALNTIY | . | TRBV30
ASSRYSIPYEQY | . | TRBV14
ASSSLDSTDTQY | . | TRBV6-6
ASRTLAGDSYEQY | few | TRBV6-1